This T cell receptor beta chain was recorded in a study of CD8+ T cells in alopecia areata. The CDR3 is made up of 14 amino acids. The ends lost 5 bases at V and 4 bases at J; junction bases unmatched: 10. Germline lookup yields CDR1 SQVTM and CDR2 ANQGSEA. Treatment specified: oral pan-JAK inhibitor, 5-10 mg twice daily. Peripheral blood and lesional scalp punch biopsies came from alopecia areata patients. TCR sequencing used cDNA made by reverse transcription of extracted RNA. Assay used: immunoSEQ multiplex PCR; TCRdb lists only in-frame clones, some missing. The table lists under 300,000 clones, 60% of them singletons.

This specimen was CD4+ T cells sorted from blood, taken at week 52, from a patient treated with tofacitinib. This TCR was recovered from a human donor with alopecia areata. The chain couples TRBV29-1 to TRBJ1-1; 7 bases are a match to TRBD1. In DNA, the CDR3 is TGCAGCGTTTCTACAGGGGCCCCCGGCACTGAAGCTTTCTTT. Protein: CSVSTGAPGTEAFF.